This T cell receptor (beta chain) was documented in a study of cytomegalovirus exposure and HLA in healthy donors. Amplification used 60 Vbeta primers and 13 Jbeta primers. Some clones are missing from TCRdb's copy, which holds only in-frame ones; the method was immunoSEQ multiplex PCR. The profile shows roughly 250,000 clones, about 66% of them singletons. In regard to this clone: Its cognate antigen is unknown.

CDR3 length: 14 residues. V was clipped by 0 bases and J by 7 bases; unmatched bases: 7. Germline CDR1 is SGHRS and CDR2 is YFSETQ. Study-wide points: TCR beta chain V- and J-gene trimming was linked, in a later analysis, to a missense variant in DCLRE1C. Diagnosis of cytomegalovirus status made by the classifier reportedly showed high specificity and sensitivity. Per a later analysis, 16,951 TCR beta sequences showed association with HLA alleles at 0.05 false discovery rate.

Donors were ostensibly healthy at sampling, although undocumented immune exposures were probable. The specimen sequenced was PBMCs. The clonotype originates from a female donor in good health and CMV-seronegative. The V gene is TRBV5-1, the J gene TRBJ2-7; 7 bases are a match to TRBD1. CDR3 region: CASSLAGGPAEQYF. As DNA, the CDR3 is TGCGCCAGCAGCTTGGCAGGGGGACCCGCTGAGCAGTACTTC.